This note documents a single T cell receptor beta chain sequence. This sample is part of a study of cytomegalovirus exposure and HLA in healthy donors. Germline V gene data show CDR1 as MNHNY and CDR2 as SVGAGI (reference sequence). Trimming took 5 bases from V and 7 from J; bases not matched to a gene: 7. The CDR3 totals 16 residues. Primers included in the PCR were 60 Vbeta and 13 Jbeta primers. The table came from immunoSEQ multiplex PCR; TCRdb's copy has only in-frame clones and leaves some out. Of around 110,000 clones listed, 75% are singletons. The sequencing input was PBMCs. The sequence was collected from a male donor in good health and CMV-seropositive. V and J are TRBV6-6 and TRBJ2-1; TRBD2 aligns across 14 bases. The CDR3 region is CASSTGLAGESNEQFF. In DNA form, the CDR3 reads TGTGCCAGCAGTACGGGACTAGCGGGAGAATCGAATGAGCAGTTCTTC.